A single sample is the source of the 4 T cell receptor beta chains below, sequenced in a study of graft-versus-host responses after intestinal transplantation. Libraries were prepared by immunoSEQ multiplex PCR; TCRdb keeps only in-frame clonotypes and omits some of them. The table records 130,000 or so clones, around nine tenths of them present only once. No antigen has been identified for these receptors. The source was unstimulated CD4+ T cells sorted from spleen or lymph node cells, collected before intestinal transplant. The receptors come from a human donor who received an intestinal transplant.

This chain uses TRBV7-6 with TRBJ1-5, with 7 bases aligning to TRBD1. This CDR3 is 14 amino acids long. Germline loops: CDR1 SGHVS, CDR2 FNYEAQ. The V segment lost 5 bases and the J segment 7 bases; nucleotides outside the gene matches: 8. Here the CDR3 reads CASSPAGGEQPQHF. In DNA form, the CDR3 reads TGTGCCAGCAGCCCGGCAGGGGGAGAGCAGCCCCAGCATTTT.

V gene TRBV28 combines with J gene TRBJ1-5, with 10 nucleotides matching TRBD1. The CDR3 runs to 14 residues. With 6 bases clipped from V and 6 bases from J, the junction kept 5 bases outside the gene matches. CDR1 MDHEN and CDR2 SYDVKM come from the germline V gene. The DNA of the CDR3 is TGTGCCAGCAGGGGGACAGGGGAAGGTCAGCCCCAGCATTTT. Residues: CASRGTGEGQPQHF.

The chain carries TRBV6-5 and TRBJ1-1; the D is unclear. Trimming left V 7 bases short and J 7 bases short, with 10 bases between. The CDR3 has 11 amino acids. Germline CDR1 reads MNHEY; CDR2 reads SVGAGI. The CDR3, as DNA: TGTGCCAGCACCCGAGGAGTTGAAGCTTTCTTT. It encodes CASTRGVEAFF.

The chain recombines TRBV6-5 with TRBJ2-1; 9 bases fit TRBD2. The V gene's germline CDR1 is MNHEY and CDR2 SVGAGI. CDR3 length: 14 residues. The V and J ends lost 5 bases and 8 bases, in that order; junction bases with no gene match: 7. This CDR3 reads CASSRSGSWDEQFF. CDR3 nucleotide sequence: TGTGCCAGCAGTCGTAGCGGGAGCTGGGATGAGCAGTTCTTC.